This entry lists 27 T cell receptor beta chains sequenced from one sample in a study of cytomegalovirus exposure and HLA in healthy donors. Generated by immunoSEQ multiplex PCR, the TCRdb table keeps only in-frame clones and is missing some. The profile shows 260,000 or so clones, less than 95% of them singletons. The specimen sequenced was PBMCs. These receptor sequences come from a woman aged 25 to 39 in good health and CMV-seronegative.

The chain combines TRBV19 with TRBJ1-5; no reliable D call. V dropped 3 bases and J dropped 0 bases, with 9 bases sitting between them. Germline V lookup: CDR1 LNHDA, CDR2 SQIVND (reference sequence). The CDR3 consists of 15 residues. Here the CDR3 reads CASSMDEDSNQPQHF. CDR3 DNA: TGTGCCAGTAGTATGGATGAAGATAGCAATCAGCCCCAGCATTTT. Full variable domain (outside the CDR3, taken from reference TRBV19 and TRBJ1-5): DGGITQSPKYLFRKEGQNVTLSCEQNLNHDAMYWYRQDPGQGLRLIYYSQIVNDFQKGDIAEGYSVSREKKESFPLTVTSAQKNPTAFYLCASSMDEDSNQPQHFGDGTRLSIL.

In DNA form, the CDR3 reads TGTGCCAGCAGTCAAGGGGCCCGAGCTTTCTTT. It is translated as CASSQGARAFF. The chain uses TRBV6-5 and TRBJ1-1; weak D call: TRBD1 (5 bases). There are 11 residues in the CDR3. Germline V gene data show CDR1 as MNHEY and CDR2 as SVGAGI. V gave up 5 bases and J gave up 10 bases, with 11 bases separating them.

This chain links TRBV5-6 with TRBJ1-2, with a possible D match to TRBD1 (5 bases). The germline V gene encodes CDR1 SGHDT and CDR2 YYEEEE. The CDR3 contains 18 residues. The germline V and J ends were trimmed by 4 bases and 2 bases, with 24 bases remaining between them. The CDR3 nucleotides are TGTGCCAGCAGCCCACTGCAAAAGACAGTCCCCAGGAACTATGGCTACACCTTC. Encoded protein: CASSPLQKTVPRNYGYTF.

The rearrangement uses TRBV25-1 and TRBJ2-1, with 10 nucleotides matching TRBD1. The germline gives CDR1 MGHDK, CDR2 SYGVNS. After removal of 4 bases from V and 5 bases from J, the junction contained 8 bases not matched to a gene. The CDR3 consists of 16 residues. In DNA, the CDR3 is TGTGCCAGCAGTGGCGACACCGGGACAGGGGACAATGAGCAGTTCTTC. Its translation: CASSGDTGTGDNEQFF.

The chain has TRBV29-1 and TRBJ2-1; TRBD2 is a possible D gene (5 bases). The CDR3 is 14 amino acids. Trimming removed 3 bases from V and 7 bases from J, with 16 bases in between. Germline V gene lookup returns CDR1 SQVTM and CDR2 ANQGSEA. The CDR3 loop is CSVEVEGLRNEQFF. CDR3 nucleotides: TGCAGCGTTGAGGTTGAGGGCCTGAGAAATGAGCAGTTCTTC.

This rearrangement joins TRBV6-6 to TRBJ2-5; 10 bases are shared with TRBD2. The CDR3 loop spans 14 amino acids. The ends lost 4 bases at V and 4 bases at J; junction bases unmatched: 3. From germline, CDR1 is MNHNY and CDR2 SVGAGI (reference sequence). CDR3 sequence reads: CASSWLAGVETQYF. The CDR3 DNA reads TGTGCCAGCAGTTGGCTAGCGGGAGTAGAGACCCAGTACTTC.

CDR3 bases: TGTGCCAGCCGTGGGACAGATCTCTACAATGAGCAGTTCTTC. Residues: CASRGTDLYNEQFF. The chain couples TRBV27 to TRBJ2-1, with 7 positions matching TRBD1. CDR3 size: 14 residues. CDR1 and CDR2 from the germline V gene are MNHEY and SMNVEV (reference sequence). V dropped 8 bases and J dropped 3; count of bases not matched to a gene: 7.

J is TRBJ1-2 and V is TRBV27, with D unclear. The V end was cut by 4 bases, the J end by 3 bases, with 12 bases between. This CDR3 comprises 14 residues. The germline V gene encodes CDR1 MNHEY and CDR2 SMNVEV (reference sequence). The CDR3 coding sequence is TGTGCCAGCAGTTCCGCCGGGCCCGACTATGGCTACACCTTC. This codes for CASSSAGPDYGYTF.

This CDR3 is CASSRARDRGYTGELFF. The CDR3 nucleotides are TGTGCCAGCAGCCGAGCAAGGGACAGGGGGTACACCGGGGAGCTGTTTTTT. The chain combines TRBV4-2 with TRBJ2-2; TRBD1 aligns across 11 bases. Germline-derived CDR1 and CDR2 are LGHNA and YNFKEQ. Unmatched junction bases numbered 7, after V lost 4 bases and J lost 3 bases. The CDR3 extends over 17 amino acids.

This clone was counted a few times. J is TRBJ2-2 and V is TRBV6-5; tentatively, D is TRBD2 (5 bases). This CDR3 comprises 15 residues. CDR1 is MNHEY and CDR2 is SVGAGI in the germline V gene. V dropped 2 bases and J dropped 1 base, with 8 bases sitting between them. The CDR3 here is CASSYTRGNTGELFF. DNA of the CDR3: TGTGCCAGCAGTTACACCCGGGGGAACACCGGGGAGCTGTTTTTT.

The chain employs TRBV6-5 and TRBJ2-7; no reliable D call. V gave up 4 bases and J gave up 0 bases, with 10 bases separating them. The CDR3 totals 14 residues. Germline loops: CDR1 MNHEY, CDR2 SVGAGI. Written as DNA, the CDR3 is TGTGCCAGCAGTTTTTCCAGGAGCTCCTACGAGCAGTACTTC. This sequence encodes CASSFSRSSYEQYF.

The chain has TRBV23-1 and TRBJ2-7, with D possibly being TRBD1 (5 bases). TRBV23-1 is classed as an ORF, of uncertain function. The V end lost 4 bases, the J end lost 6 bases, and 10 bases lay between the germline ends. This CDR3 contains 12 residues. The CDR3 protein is CASSPSGREQYF. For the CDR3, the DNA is TGCGCCAGCAGTCCTTCAGGGCGCGAGCAGTACTTC.

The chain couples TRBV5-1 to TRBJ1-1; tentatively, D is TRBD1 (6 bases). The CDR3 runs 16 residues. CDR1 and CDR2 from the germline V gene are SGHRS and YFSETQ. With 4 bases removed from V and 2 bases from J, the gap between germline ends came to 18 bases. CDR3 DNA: TGCGCCAGCAGCCCCGACGCCCGGACAGCTAACACTGAAGCTTTCTTT. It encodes CASSPDARTANTEAFF.

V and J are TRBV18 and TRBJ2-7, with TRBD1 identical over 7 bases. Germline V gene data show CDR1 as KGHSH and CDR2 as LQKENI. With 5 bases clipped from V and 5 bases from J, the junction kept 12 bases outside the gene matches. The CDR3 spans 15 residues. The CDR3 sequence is CASSARGLGGHEQYF. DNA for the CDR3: TGTGCCAGCTCAGCCCGAGGTCTAGGGGGCCACGAGCAGTACTTC.

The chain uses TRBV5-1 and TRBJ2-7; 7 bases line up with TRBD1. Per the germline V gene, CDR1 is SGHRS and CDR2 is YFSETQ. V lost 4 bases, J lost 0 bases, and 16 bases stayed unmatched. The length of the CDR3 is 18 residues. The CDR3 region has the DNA TGCGCCAGCAGCAGGGACAGACCGGTTCCGACCGTCTCCTACGAGCAGTACTTC. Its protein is CASSRDRPVPTVSYEQYF. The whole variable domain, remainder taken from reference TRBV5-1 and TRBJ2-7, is KAGVTQTPRYLIKTRGQQVTLSCSPISGHRSVSWYQQTPGQGLQFLFEYFSETQRNKGNFPGRFSGRQFSNSRSEMNVSTLELGDSALYLCASSRDRPVPTVSYEQYFGPGTRLTVT.

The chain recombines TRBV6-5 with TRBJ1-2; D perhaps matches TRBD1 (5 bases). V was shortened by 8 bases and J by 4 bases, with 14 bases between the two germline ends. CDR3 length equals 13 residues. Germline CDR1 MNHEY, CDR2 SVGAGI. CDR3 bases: TGTGCCAGCCGAAAACTCCAGGGCTATGGCTACACCTTC. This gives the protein CASRKLQGYGYTF.

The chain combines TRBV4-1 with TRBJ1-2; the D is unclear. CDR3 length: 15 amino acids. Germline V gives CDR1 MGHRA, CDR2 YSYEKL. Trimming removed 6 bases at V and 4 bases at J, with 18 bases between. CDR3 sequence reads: CASRDQKGEIYGYTF. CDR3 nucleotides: TGCGCCAGCAGAGACCAGAAGGGAGAAATCTATGGCTACACCTTC.

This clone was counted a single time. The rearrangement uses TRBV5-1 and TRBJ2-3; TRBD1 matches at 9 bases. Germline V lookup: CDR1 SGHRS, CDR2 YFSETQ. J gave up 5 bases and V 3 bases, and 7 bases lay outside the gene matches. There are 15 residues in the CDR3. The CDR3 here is CASSSLDRGVDTQYF. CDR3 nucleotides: TGCGCCAGCAGCTCCTTGGACAGGGGTGTAGATACGCAGTATTTT. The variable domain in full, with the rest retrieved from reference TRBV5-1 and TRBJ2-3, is KAGVTQTPRYLIKTRGQQVTLSCSPISGHRSVSWYQQTPGQGLQFLFEYFSETQRNKGNFPGRFSGRQFSNSRSEMNVSTLELGDSALYLCASSSLDRGVDTQYFGPGTRLTVL.

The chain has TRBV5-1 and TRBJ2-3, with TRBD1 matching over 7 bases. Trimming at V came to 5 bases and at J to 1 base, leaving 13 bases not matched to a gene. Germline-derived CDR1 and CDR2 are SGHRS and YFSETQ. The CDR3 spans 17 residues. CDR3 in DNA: TGCGCCAGCAGGTCGGGGACAGTAATCCAAGGCACAGATACGCAGTATTTT. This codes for CASRSGTVIQGTDTQYF.

CDR3 DNA: TGTGCCAGCAGCTTCAAGTACGAGCAGTACTTC. It translates to CASSFKYEQYF. The chain carries TRBV7-9 and TRBJ2-7; D unresolved. Trimming cost V 3 bases and J 4 bases, with 4 bases left between them. CDR3 size: 11 residues. Per germline, CDR1 SEHNR and CDR2 FQNEAQ (reference sequence).

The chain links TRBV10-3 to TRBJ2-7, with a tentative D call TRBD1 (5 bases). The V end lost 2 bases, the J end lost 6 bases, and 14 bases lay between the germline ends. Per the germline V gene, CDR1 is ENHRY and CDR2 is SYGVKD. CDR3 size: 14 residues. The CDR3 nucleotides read TGTGCCATCAGTGAGGGACACGGGTCGGGCGAGCAGTACTTC. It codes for CAISEGHGSGEQYF.

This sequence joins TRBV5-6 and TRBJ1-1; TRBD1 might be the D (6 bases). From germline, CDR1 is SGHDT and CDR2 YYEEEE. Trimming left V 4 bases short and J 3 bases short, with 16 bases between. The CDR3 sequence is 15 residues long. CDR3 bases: TGTGCCAGCAGCCACAGGGTTTTTTCGGACACTGAAGCTTTCTTT. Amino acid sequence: CASSHRVFSDTEAFF.

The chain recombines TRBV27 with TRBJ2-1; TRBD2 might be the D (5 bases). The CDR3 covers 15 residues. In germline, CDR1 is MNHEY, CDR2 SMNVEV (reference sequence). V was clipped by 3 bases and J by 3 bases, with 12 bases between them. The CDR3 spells CASSFEGGYYNEQFF. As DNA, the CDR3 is TGTGCCAGCAGTTTCGAGGGCGGTTACTACAATGAGCAGTTCTTC.

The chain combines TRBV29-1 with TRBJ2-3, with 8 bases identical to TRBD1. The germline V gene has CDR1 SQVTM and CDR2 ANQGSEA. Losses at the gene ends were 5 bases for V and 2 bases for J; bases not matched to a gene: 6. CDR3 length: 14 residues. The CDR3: CSVYRTGSTDTQYF. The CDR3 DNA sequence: TGCAGCGTTTACAGGACAGGGTCCACAGATACGCAGTATTTT.

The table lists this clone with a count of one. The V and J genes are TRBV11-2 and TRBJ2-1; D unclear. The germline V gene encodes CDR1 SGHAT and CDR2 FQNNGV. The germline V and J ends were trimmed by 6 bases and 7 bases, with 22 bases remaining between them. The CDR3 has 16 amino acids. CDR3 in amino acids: CASRSDSYDRRNEQFF. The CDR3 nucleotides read TGTGCCAGCAGGTCAGATTCCTACGATAGGCGGAATGAGCAGTTCTTC.

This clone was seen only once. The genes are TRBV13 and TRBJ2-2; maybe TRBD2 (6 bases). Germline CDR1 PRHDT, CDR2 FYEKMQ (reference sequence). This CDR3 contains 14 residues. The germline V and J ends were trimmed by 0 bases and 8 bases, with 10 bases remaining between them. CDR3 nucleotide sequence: TGTGCCAGCAGCTTAGGCGGGAGTGTTGGGGAGCTGTTTTTT. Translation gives CASSLGGSVGELFF.

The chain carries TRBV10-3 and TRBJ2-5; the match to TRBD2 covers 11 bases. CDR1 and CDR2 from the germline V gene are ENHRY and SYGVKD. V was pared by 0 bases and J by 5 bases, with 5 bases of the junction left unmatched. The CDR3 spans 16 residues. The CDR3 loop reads CAISESRLAGLETQYF. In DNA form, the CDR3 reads TGTGCCATCAGTGAGTCGCGACTAGCGGGACTGGAGACCCAGTACTTC.